This TCR beta chain stems from a study of beta chain features in type 1 diabetes. Study results and caveats: In these data, an HLA type influence on TCRB rearrangement remained unresolved.

The sample holds a few counts of this clone. Its antigen is undetermined. Every bit of the isolated RNA underwent reverse transcription, so sequencing read expressed TCRB transcripts. The protocol was immunoSEQ multiplex PCR, while the TCRdb copy is restricted to in-frame clones and leaves out a portion. The data hold around 150,000 clones, with roughly 8.1% observed a single time. Every participating donor gave one draw, a heparinised blood sample averaging around 0.11 L. A CD45RO/CCR7/CD25/CD127/CD95/CD27 panel sorted naive, central memory, regulatory and stem cell-like memory CD4+ cells. Germline-derived CDR1 and CDR2 are MNHNY and SVGAGI (reference sequence). The CDR3 sequence is 13 residues long. Deletions cut 8 bases from V and 3 bases from J, with 12 bases between.

The chain uses TRBV6-6 and TRBJ2-3; weak D call: TRBD2 (6 bases). Sequencing used central memory CD4+ T cells from blood. The clonotype was recovered from a man younger than 35 in good health. The CDR3 loop is CASWGLGTDTQYF. CDR3 nucleotide sequence: TGTGCCAGCTGGGGACTTGGGACAGATACGCAGTATTTT.